Listed below are T cell receptor beta chains from one sample, sequenced in a study of blood T cell repertoires in COVID-19. Only in-frame clones appear in the TCRdb table, and some are missing; sequencing was by immunoSEQ multiplex PCR. Among about 200,000 clones listed, 65% to 90% were seen once. Sequencing was carried out using peripheral blood. These receptors were taken from an older woman with COVID-19, enrolled during active disease. CDR3s include the opening cysteine and the closing phenylalanine or tryptophan. D genes are given only for firm matches. For some rows the clone size is stated as once, few or many, or as a class when expanded; others skip it.

clone_size d_call j_call v_call cdr3_nt cdr3_aa
- - TRBJ2-5 TRBV19 TGTGCCAGTAGTATAGGGAGGAACCAAGAGACCCAGTACTTC CASSIGRNQETQYF
- - TRBJ1-5 TRBV9 TGTGCCAGCAGCGTAGGGGCACCAAATCAGCCCCAGCATTTT CASSVGAPNQPQHF
- TRBD1 TRBJ1-2 TRBV19 TGTGCCAGTAGTAGGGACAGAGAGGAAAATGGCTACACCTTC CASSRDREENGYTF
- TRBD2 TRBJ2-1 TRBV7-2 TGTGCCAGCAGCTTCCTAGCGGGGTGGTCGGAGGGAGATGAGCAGTTCTTC CASSFLAGWSEGDEQFF
- - TRBJ2-1 TRBV21-1 TGTGCCAGCAGCAAATCGGGGAATGAGCAGTTCTTC CASSKSGNEQFF
- TRBD1 TRBJ1-2 TRBV6-2/TRBV6-3 TGTGCCAGCAGTCCCGACAGGGCAGGCTATGGCTACACCTTC CASSPDRAGYGYTF
- - TRBJ1-2 TRBV15 TGTGCCACCAGGTGGGACATTTCTACTAACGGCTACACCTTC CATRWDISTNGYTF
- TRBD1 TRBJ1-2 TRBV29-1 TGCAGCGTTGTAAGGACAGGGTATGGCTACACCTTC CSVVRTGYGYTF
- TRBD2 TRBJ2-1 TRBV5-1 TGCGCCAGCAGTTATGCGACTAGCGCCTACAATGAGCAGTTCTTC CASSYATSAYNEQFF
- - TRBJ1-5 TRBV2 TGTGCCAGCAGTGATATGGGGGCTCTGCAGCCCCAGCATTTT CASSDMGALQPQHF
- - TRBJ2-7 TRBV18 TGTGCCAGCTCTCAAGGAACATCGGGTGATCTCTACGAGCAGTACTTC CASSQGTSGDLYEQYF
- - TRBJ1-3 TRBV7-2 TGTGCCAGCAGCTTAATAGAGGCAGACACCATATATTTT CASSLIEADTIYF
few TRBD2 TRBJ2-1 TRBV7-3 TGTGCCAGCAGCTCCCAGAGCGGGGGGTCCTACAATGAGCAGTTCTTC CASSSQSGGSYNEQFF
- - TRBJ2-7 TRBV27 TGTGCCAGCAGTAAAACCCGGGTCAAAGCCTACGAGCAGTACTTC CASSKTRVKAYEQYF
once TRBD1 TRBJ1-2 TRBV15 TGTGCCACCAGCAGACTACCGGGACAGGGTTTAGGTGGGGGCTATGGCTACACCTTC CATSRLPGQGLGGGYGYTF
- - TRBJ1-4 TRBV7-2 TGTGCCAGCAGCTTAGCCGCGACAGATGAAAAACTGTTTTTT CASSLAATDEKLFF
- - TRBJ1-1 TRBV5-4 TGTGCCAGCAGCCCGGGAGTTAACACTGAAGCTTTCTTT CASSPGVNTEAFF
- - TRBJ2-5 TRBV7-2 TGTGCCAGCGTCGGCCAAGAGACCCAGTACTTC CASVGQETQYF
- TRBD1 TRBJ1-1 TRBV19 TGTGCCAGTAGTGTCGGGACAGGGGCCTTTGGGACTGAAGCTTTCTTT CASSVGTGAFGTEAFF
- TRBD1 TRBJ1-5 TRBV6-5 TGTGCCAGCGGATTTACAGGGGATCAGCCCCAGCATTTT CASGFTGDQPQHF
- TRBD2 TRBJ2-7 TRBV5-1 TGCGCCAGCAGCTTGGCCGGGACTAGCCTCCTGGGGCAGTACTTC CASSLAGTSLLGQYF
once TRBD1 TRBJ1-6 TRBV19 TGTGCCAGTAGTATAGATGGGACAGGCAATAATTCACCCCTCCACTTT CASSIDGTGNNSPLHF
- - TRBJ2-1 TRBV7-3 TGTGCCAGCAGCTCCGGGTTCGATGAGCAGTTCTTC CASSSGFDEQFF
- - TRBJ1-5 TRBV20-1 TGCAGTGCTAGTCTGCGAGGGATCAGCAATCAGCCCCAGCATTTT CSASLRGISNQPQHF
- - TRBJ1-1 TRBV7-2 TGTGCCAGCAGCTTAGCGCTGCACAGGACCACTGAAGCTTTCTTT CASSLALHRTTEAFF
- - TRBJ2-5 TRBV5-5 TGTGCCAGCAGCTTGGTTGGAGGCCAAGAGACCCAGTACTTC CASSLVGGQETQYF
- - TRBJ2-3 TRBV19 TGTGCCAGTAGCCCCCCCGGGGATACGCAGTATTTT CASSPPGDTQYF
- TRBD2 TRBJ2-5 TRBV19 TGTGCCAGTAGTTCCCAGCGGGGGCGCCAAGAGACCCAGTACTTC CASSSQRGRQETQYF
- TRBD1 TRBJ2-7 TRBV18 TGTGCCAGCTCACCACGGACAGGGCGCGCTACCTACGAGCAGTACTTC CASSPRTGRATYEQYF
- TRBD1 TRBJ1-5 TRBV19 TGTGCCAGTAGTACCGTTATCCGGGACAGTGATCAGCCCCAGCATTTT CASSTVIRDSDQPQHF
- TRBD2 TRBJ2-6 TRBV7-3 TGTGCCAGCAGCCTAAGCGGGGGTCGCTACTCTGGGGCCAACGTCCTGACTTTC CASSLSGGRYSGANVLTF
- TRBD1 TRBJ1-3 TRBV9 TGTGCCAGCAGCAAGCCGGGACAGACTGGAAACACCATATATTTT CASSKPGQTGNTIYF
- TRBD1 TRBJ1-2 TRBV18 TGTGCCAGCTCACCACGAGGGACAGGCCTCTATGGCTACACCTTC CASSPRGTGLYGYTF
few - TRBJ2-3 TRBV9 TGTGCCAGCGGGCAGGGTTGGGGTTTGAGGGATACGCAGTATTTT CASGQGWGLRDTQYF
once - TRBJ2-3 TRBV7-2 TGTGCCAGCAGCTTATCTAGCGTCACAGATACGCAGTATTTT CASSLSSVTDTQYF
few TRBD2 TRBJ2-7 TRBV11-3 TGTGCCAGCAGCTCCCCCCTAGCGGGGGGGCCGTACGAGCAGTACTTC CASSSPLAGGPYEQYF
- - TRBJ1-6 TRBV5-6 TGTGCCAGCAGCTTGTTTACGGGTCAGTCACCCCTCCACTTT CASSLFTGQSPLHF
- TRBD1 TRBJ1-2 TRBV19 TGTGCCAGTAGTCCCCAGGACAGGGGCCATGGCTATGGCTACACCTTC CASSPQDRGHGYGYTF
- TRBD2 TRBJ2-1 TRBV12-3/TRBV12-4 TGTGCCAGCAGCCGACTAGCGAGCAATGAGCAGTTCTTC CASSRLASNEQFF
- - TRBJ2-7 TRBV11-3 TGTGCCAGCAGCCAGAGCGGGTCCTCCTACGAGCAGTACTTC CASSQSGSSYEQYF
- - TRBJ1-1 TRBV2 TGTGCCAGCGGAGGTCTGGGTCCGGCTTTCTTT CASGGLGPAFF